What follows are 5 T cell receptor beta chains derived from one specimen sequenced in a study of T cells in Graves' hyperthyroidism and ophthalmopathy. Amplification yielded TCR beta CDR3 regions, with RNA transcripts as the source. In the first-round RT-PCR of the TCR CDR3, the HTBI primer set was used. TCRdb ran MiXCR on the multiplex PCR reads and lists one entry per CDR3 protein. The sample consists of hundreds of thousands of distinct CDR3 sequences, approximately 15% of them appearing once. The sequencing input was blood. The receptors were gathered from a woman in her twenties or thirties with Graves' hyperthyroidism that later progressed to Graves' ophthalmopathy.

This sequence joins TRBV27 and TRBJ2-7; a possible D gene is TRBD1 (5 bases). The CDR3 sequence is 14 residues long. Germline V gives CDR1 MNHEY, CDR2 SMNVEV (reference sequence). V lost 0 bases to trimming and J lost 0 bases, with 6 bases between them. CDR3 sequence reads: CASSLSGHSYEQYF. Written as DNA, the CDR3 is TGTGCCAGCAGTTTATCGGGGCACTCCTACGAGCAGTACTTC.

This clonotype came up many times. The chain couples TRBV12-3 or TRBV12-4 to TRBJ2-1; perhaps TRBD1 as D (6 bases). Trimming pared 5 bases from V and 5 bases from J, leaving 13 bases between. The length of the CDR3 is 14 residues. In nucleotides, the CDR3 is TGTGCCAGCAGTGCCTACAGGGATAACAATGAGCAGTTCTTC. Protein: CASSAYRDNNEQFF.

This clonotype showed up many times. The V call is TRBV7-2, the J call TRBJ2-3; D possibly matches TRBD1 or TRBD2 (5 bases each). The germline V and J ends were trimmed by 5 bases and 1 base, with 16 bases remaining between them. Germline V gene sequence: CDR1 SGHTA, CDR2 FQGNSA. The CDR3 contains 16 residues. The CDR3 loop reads CASSQGEGIGTDTQYF. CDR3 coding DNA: TGTGCCAGCAGCCAGGGCGAGGGGATCGGCACAGATACGCAGTATTTT. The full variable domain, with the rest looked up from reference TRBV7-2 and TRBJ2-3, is GAGVSQSPSNKVTEKGKDVELRCDPISGHTALYWYRQSLGQGLEFLIYFQGNSAPDKSGLPSDRFSAERTGGSVSTLTIQRTQQEDSAVYLCASSQGEGIGTDTQYFGPGTRLTVL.

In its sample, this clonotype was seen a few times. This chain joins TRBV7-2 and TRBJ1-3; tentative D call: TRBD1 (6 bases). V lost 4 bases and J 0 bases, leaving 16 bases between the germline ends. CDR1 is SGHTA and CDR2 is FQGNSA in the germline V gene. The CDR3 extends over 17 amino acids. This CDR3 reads CASSSNSRQASGNTIYF. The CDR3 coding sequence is TGTGCCAGCAGCTCCAACTCACGACAGGCCTCTGGAAACACCATATATTTT.

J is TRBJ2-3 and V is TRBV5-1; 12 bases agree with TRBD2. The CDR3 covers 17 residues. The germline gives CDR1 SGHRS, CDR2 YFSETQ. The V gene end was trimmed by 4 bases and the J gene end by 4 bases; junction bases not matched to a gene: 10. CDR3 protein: CASSTRRLAGAPDTQYF. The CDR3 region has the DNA TGCGCCAGCAGCACACGCCGACTAGCGGGGGCCCCAGATACGCAGTATTTT.